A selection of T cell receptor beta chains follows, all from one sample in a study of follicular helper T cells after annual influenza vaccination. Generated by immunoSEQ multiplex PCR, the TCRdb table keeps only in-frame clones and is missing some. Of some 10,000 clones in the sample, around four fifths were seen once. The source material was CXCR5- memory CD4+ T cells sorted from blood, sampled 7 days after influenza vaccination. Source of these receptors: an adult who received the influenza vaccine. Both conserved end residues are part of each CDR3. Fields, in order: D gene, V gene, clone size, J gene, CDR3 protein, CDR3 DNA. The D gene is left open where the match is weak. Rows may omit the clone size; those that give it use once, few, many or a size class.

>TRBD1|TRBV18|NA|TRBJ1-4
CASSPNLGQNEKLFF
TGTGCCAGCTCACCTAACCTGGGACAGAATGAAAAACTGTTTTTT
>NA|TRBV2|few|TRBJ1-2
CASSGAGGKLDGYTF
TGTGCCAGCAGCGGAGCCGGGGGCAAGTTGGATGGCTACACCTTC
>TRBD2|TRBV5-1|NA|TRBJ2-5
CASTILGGQETQYF
TGCGCCAGCACAATCCTGGGGGGGCAAGAGACCCAGTACTTC
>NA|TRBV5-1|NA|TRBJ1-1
CASSLDNKPLTEAFF
TGCGCCAGCAGCTTGGACAACAAGCCGCTCACTGAAGCTTTCTTT
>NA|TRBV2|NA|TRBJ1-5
CASSEAGQPQHF
TGTGCCAGCAGTGAAGCGGGTCAGCCCCAGCATTTT
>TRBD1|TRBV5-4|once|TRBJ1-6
CASSFGGRGTSSYNSPLHF
TGTGCCAGCAGCTTCGGCGGCAGGGGGACGAGCTCCTATAATTCACCCCTCCACTTT
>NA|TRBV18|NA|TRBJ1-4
CASSPQDAAATNEKLFF
TGTGCCAGCTCACCCCAGGACGCGGCTGCAACTAATGAAAAACTGTTTTTT
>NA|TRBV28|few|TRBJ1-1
CASSLRQANTEAFF
TGTGCCAGCAGTTTACGACAGGCGAACACTGAAGCTTTCTTT
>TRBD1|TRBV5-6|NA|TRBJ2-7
CASSFRDRDEQYF
TGTGCCAGCAGCTTTCGGGACAGGGACGAGCAGTACTTC
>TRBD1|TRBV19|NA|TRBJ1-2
CASRSPGGGYGYTF
TGTGCCAGTAGATCCCCAGGGGGCGGTTATGGCTACACCTTC
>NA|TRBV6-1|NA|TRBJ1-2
CASSERRNYGYTF
TGTGCCAGCAGTGAACGCCGAAACTATGGCTACACCTTC
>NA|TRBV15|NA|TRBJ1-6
CATSKGSSYNSPLHF
TGTGCCACCAGCAAAGGGAGCTCCTATAATTCACCCCTCCACTTT
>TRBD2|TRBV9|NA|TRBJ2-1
CASSVGGGAYEQFF
TGTGCCAGCAGCGTTGGCGGGGGGGCCTATGAGCAGTTCTTC
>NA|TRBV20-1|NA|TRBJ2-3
CSARRPDTQYF
TGCAGTGCTAGACGGCCAGATACGCAGTATTTT
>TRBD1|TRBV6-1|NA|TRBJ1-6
CASFDRGNSPLHF
TGTGCCAGCTTTGACAGGGGAAATTCACCCCTCCACTTT
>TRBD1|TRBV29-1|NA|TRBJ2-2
CSARTGPTNTGELFF
TGCAGCGCCCGGACAGGGCCTACGAACACCGGGGAGCTGTTTTTT
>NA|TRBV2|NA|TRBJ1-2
CASGPGYTF
TGTGCCAGCGGCCCTGGCTACACCTTC
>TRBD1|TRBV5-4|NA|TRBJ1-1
CASSLDRDGSTEAFF
TGTGCCAGCAGCCTGGACAGGGATGGAAGCACTGAAGCTTTCTTT
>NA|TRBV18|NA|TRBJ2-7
CASSAGPKSYEQYF
TGTGCCAGCTCGGCCGGGCCAAAGTCTTACGAGCAGTACTTC
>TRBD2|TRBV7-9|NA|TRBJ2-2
CASSPGTSGGPGELFF
TGTGCCAGCAGCCCCGGGACTAGCGGGGGTCCCGGGGAGCTGTTTTTT
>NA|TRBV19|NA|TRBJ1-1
CASSIRATEAFF
TGTGCCAGTAGTATCAGGGCCACTGAAGCTTTCTTT
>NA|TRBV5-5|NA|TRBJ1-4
CASSQRTVNEKLFF
TGTGCCAGCAGCCAACGGACGGTTAATGAAAAACTGTTTTTT
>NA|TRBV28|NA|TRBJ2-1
CASSVRIGEQFF
TGTGCCAGCAGTGTGAGGATCGGTGAGCAGTTCTTC
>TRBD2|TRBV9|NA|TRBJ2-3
CASSQASGGATDTQYF
TGTGCCAGCAGCCAGGCGAGCGGGGGGGCTACAGATACGCAGTATTTT
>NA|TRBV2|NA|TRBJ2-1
CASRGSRGYNEQFF
TGTGCCAGCAGGGGGTCCCGGGGCTACAATGAGCAGTTCTTC
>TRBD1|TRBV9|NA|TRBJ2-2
CASSATGAGELFF
TGTGCCAGCAGCGCCACAGGGGCCGGGGAGCTGTTTTTT
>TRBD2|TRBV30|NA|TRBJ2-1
CAWSGLAGNSYNEQFF
TGTGCCTGGAGTGGGCTAGCGGGGAACTCCTACAATGAGCAGTTCTTC
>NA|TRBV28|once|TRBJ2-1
CASSPLYEQFF
TGTGCCAGCAGCCCTCTTTACGAGCAGTTCTTC
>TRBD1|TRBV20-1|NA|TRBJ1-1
CSARGRNEAFF
TGCAGTGCCAGGGGGCGTAATGAAGCTTTCTTT
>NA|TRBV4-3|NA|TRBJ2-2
CASSQGVINTGELFF
TGCGCCAGCAGCCAAGGGGTTATTAACACCGGGGAGCTGTTTTTT
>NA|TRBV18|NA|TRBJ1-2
CASSPLPDPSGYTF
TGTGCCAGCTCACCCCTCCCAGACCCGTCTGGCTACACCTTC
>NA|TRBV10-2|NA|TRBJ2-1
CASLRGLSYNEQFF
TGCGCCAGCTTGCGGGGCCTCTCCTACAATGAGCAGTTCTTC
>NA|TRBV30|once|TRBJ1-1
CALSGAVNTEAFF
TGTGCCTTATCCGGGGCTGTCAACACTGAAGCTTTCTTT
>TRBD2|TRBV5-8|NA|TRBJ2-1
CASSPTRAGGSPSPFF
TGTGCCAGCAGCCCCACGAGGGCGGGGGGTAGCCCGAGCCCGTTCTTC
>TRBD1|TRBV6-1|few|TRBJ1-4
CATVRDSNEKLFF
TGTGCCACGGTCCGGGACAGCAATGAAAAACTGTTTTTT
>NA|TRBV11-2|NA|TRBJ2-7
CASSPGQNYEQYF
TGTGCCAGCAGCCCAGGACAGAACTACGAGCAGTACTTC
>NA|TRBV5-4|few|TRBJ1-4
CASSSAVENEKLFF
TGTGCCAGCAGTTCCGCTGTGGAAAATGAAAAACTGTTTTTT
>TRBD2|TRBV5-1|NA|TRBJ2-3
CARVPNGGATDTQYF
TGCGCCAGAGTACCTAACGGGGGGGCCACAGATACGCAGTATTTT
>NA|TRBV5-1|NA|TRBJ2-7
CASSLSVPTEEQYF
TGCGCCAGCAGCTTGTCGGTCCCAACAGAAGAGCAGTACTTC
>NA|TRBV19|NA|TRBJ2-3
CASRWAGVGGDTQYF
TGTGCCAGTAGGTGGGCCGGGGTCGGAGGAGATACGCAGTATTTT
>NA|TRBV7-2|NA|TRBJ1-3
CASSSGYSGNTIYF
TGTGCCAGCAGCTCAGGGTACTCTGGAAACACCATATATTTT
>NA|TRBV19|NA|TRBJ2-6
CASSLPGVGANVLTF
TGTGCCAGTAGTCTCCCTGGGGTTGGGGCCAACGTCCTGACTTTC
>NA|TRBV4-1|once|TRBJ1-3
CASSQGQAYSGNTIYF
TGCGCCAGCAGCCAAGGACAGGCCTACTCTGGAAACACCATATATTTT
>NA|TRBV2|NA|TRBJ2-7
CASSLSSSYEQYF
TGTGCCAGCAGCCTCTCTAGCTCCTACGAGCAGTACTTC
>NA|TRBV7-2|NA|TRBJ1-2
CASSLGQNYGYTF
TGTGCCAGCAGCTTAGGGCAGAACTATGGCTACACCTTC
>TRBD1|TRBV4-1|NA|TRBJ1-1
CASSLPGGRNTEAFF
TGCGCCAGCAGCCTCCCAGGGGGCCGGAACACTGAAGCTTTCTTT